The 8 T cell receptor beta chains in this list originate from one sample, sequenced in a study of persistence of HIV-infected CD4 T cells. Sequencing used immunoSEQ version 4 in survey mode. The assay was immunoSEQ multiplex PCR, and TCRdb's table has in-frame clones only and misses some. The top ten hold 15% to 20% of the sample, which has around 30,000 clones, roughly 80% seen once. An overlapping HIV-1 Gag peptide pool stimulated these cells at about 1 ug/peptide/mL. CD40L-negative CD69-negative CD45RO-high memory CD4+ T cells were sorted as populations depleted of antigen-responding cells. Their target antigens are unknown. The sample consisted of CD4+ T cells sorted from PBMCs after roughly 17-hour stimulation, taken from a patient who received antiretroviral therapy. These receptor sequences come from an adult woman with HIV who was CMV-seropositive.

The V gene is TRBV6-5, the J gene TRBJ2-7; 8 bases are a match to TRBD1. The J segment lost 2 bases and the V segment lost 5 bases, leaving 5 bases of the junction unmatched. CDR1 and CDR2 from the germline V gene are MNHEY and SVGAGI. The CDR3 runs to 14 residues. CDR3 amino acids: CASSPQGQAYEQYF. CDR3 coding DNA: TGTGCCAGCAGTCCCCAGGGACAGGCCTACGAGCAGTACTTC.

The genes are TRBV18 and TRBJ2-7; 10 nucleotides align to TRBD2. This CDR3 spans 14 amino acids. Losses at the gene ends were 0 bases for V and 4 bases for J; bases not matched to a gene: 0. CDR1 is KGHSH, CDR2 LQKENI, per germline. The CDR3 DNA reads as TGTGCCAGCTCACCACCGACTAGCGGGTACGAGCAGTACTTC. Its protein is CASSPPTSGYEQYF.

V gene TRBV7-2 combines with J gene TRBJ2-5, with D maybe TRBD1 (5 bases). Germline V CDR1 and CDR2: SGHTA, FQGNSA. V was shortened by 3 bases and J by 5 bases, with 16 bases between the two germline ends. The CDR3 spans 15 residues. The CDR3, as DNA: TGTGCCAGCAGCTTCCGTGGCCAGGGCTGGGAGACCCAGTACTTC. It translates to CASSFRGQGWETQYF.

The chain has TRBV19 and TRBJ1-4, with D uncertain. The CDR3 sequence is 14 residues long. Germline V gene sequence: CDR1 LNHDA, CDR2 SQIVND (reference sequence). Trimming shortened V by 3 bases and J by 3 bases, and 8 bases separated the two germline ends. The CDR3 reads CASSIVRSNEKLFF. The CDR3 DNA reads as TGTGCCAGTAGTATCGTCAGGTCTAATGAAAAACTGTTTTTT.

This chain connects TRBV5-1 to TRBJ2-1; tentative D call: TRBD2 (6 bases). The CDR3 has 13 amino acids. V gave up 5 bases and J gave up 6 bases, with 12 bases separating them. Germline loops: CDR1 SGHRS, CDR2 YFSETQ. In nucleotides, the CDR3 is TGCGCCAGCAGTCTACCGGAGGGCAATGAGCAGTTCTTC. Its translation: CASSLPEGNEQFF.

As concerns this clone: Other nucleotide sequences in the sample specify the same CDR3. The chain links TRBV7-9 to TRBJ1-5; no definite D call. V lost 2 bases, J lost 4 bases, and 6 bases lay in between. Germline V CDR1 and CDR2: SEHNR, FQNEAQ (reference sequence). CDR3 length equals 13 residues. CDR3 amino acids: CASSLSGNQPQHF. Here the CDR3 DNA reads TGTGCCAGCAGCTTAAGCGGGAATCAGCCCCAGCATTTT.

V usage is TRBV9 and J usage is TRBJ1-6; weak D call: TRBD1 (5 bases). Germline CDR1 reads SGDLS; CDR2 reads YYNGEE. CDR3 length: 16 amino acids. V was pared by 4 bases and J by 5 bases, with 16 bases between. CDR3 amino acids: CASSSSIGANNSPLHF. CDR3 in DNA: TGTGCCAGCAGCTCTAGCATCGGGGCTAATAATTCACCCCTCCACTTT.

The chain combines TRBV5-1 with TRBJ1-2; D gene ambiguous. This CDR3 has 14 amino acids. Germline V CDR1 and CDR2: SGHRS, YFSETQ. V lost 5 bases to trimming and J lost 4 bases, with 15 bases between them. CDR3 sequence (DNA): TGCGCCAGCAGAACGACCCCCGCCGCCTATGGCTACACCTTC. The encoded protein is CASRTTPAAYGYTF.